The 4 T cell receptor beta chains reported below all come from one sample, sequenced in a study of blood T cell repertoires in COVID-19. This table comes from immunoSEQ multiplex PCR, and its TCRdb copy is limited to in-frame clones, with some not included. The sample yields hundreds of thousands of clones, about 88% seen once. Sequenced material: PBMCs or T cells enriched from blood (not recorded which). These receptors were taken from a woman aged 45 to 65 who had recovered from COVID-19.

The CDR3 sequence is CASRRSFTSGSGEQFF. The CDR3 coding sequence is TGTGCCAGCAGGCGCTCGTTCACTAGCGGGAGTGGTGAGCAGTTCTTC. The V and J genes are TRBV3-1 (or the pseudogene TRBV3-2) and TRBJ2-1; 11 nucleotides align to TRBD2. The CDR3 has 16 amino acids. J lost 9 bases, V lost 6 bases, and 13 bases had no gene match. Germline lookup yields CDR1 LGHDT and CDR2 YNNKEL (reference sequence).

V gene TRBV19 combines with J gene TRBJ1-2; 8 bases are shared with TRBD1. CDR3 size: 15 residues. CDR1 is LNHDA, CDR2 SQIVND, per germline (reference sequence). J lost 8 bases, V lost 7 bases, and 15 bases had no gene match. For the CDR3, the DNA is TGTGCCAGTAAGCTCCAGGGGGCGTCTGAAGAGGGCTACACCTTC. Its translation: CASKLQGASEEGYTF.

As DNA, the CDR3 is TGTGCCACCGCTCGTCTAGCGGAGGACGGGCAGTTCTTC. Its protein is CATARLAEDGQFF. The rearrangement uses TRBV15 and TRBJ2-1, with TRBD2 identical over 7 bases. The CDR3 is made up of 13 amino acids. Per germline, CDR1 LNHNV and CDR2 YYDKDF (reference sequence). J lost 12 bases, V lost 8 bases, and 13 bases had no gene match.

The chain links TRBV27 to TRBJ2-1; TRBD1 is a possible D gene (5 bases). Trimming took 0 bases from V and 10 from J, leaving 16 bases between them. CDR1 is MNHEY and CDR2 is SMNVEV in the germline V gene (reference sequence). The CDR3 sequence is 15 residues long. In nucleotides, the CDR3 is TGTGCCAGCAGTTTATCCCCACAGGCCCACAGGGAGCAGTTCTTC. Translation: CASSLSPQAHREQFF.